This entry lists 25 T cell receptor beta chains sequenced from one sample in a study of cytomegalovirus exposure and HLA in healthy donors. The study ran its PCR with 60 Vbeta and 13 Jbeta primers. Generated by immunoSEQ multiplex PCR, the TCRdb table keeps only in-frame clones and is missing some. This sample has some 120,000 clones, with less than 80% found just once. The sequencing input was PBMCs. Every receptor here comes from a man aged 45 to 65 in good health and CMV-seronegative.

V gene TRBV7-8 combines with J gene TRBJ1-5, with 7 bases aligning to TRBD1. The junction had 4 bases not matched to a gene; V was cut back by 5 bases and J by 6 bases. Per the germline V gene, CDR1 is SGHVS and CDR2 is FQNEAQ. The CDR3 covers 13 residues. The CDR3 nucleotides are TGTGCCAGCAGCACCCCAGGGGGTCAGCCCCAGCATTTT. Protein product: CASSTPGGQPQHF.

This clone came up a few times. J is TRBJ1-2 and V is TRBV5-1; no reliable D call. Trimming took 0 bases from V and 8 from J, leaving 14 bases between them. The CDR3 loop spans 14 amino acids. Germline-derived CDR1 and CDR2 are SGHRS and YFSETQ. CDR3 amino acids: CASSLAGFPMGYTF. The DNA of the CDR3 is TGCGCCAGCAGCTTGGCGGGGTTCCCCATGGGCTACACCTTC.

This clone was found a few times. The CDR3 bases are TGTGCCAGCAGTCTGCGACAGTCACCCCTCCACTTT. Translation: CASSLRQSPLHF. V and J are TRBV6-1 and TRBJ1-6; tentative D call: TRBD1 (5 bases). This CDR3 region has 12 residues. Germline V gives CDR1 MNHNS, CDR2 SASEGT. Trimming took off 5 bases at V and 10 bases at J, with 9 bases between the two ends.

The genes are TRBV19 and TRBJ2-7; D gene unclear. The CDR3 is 14 amino acids. The ends were cut back, 2 bases at V and 0 bases at J, with 8 bases in the middle. Germline CDR1 and CDR2: LNHDA and SQIVND (reference sequence). DNA for the CDR3: TGTGCCAGTAGTATATCACAAAGCTCCTACGAGCAGTACTTC. Its protein product is CASSISQSSYEQYF. Using reference TRBV19 and TRBJ2-7 for the parts outside the CDR3, the full variable domain is DGGITQSPKYLFRKEGQNVTLSCEQNLNHDAMYWYRQDPGQGLRLIYYSQIVNDFQKGDIAEGYSVSREKKESFPLTVTSAQKNPTAFYLCASSISQSSYEQYFGPGTRLTVT.

The chain has TRBV7-7 and TRBJ2-7; perhaps TRBD1 as D (6 bases). CDR3 length: 15 amino acids. In germline, CDR1 is SSHAT, CDR2 FNYEAQ (reference sequence). The V end lost 7 bases, the J end lost 3 bases, and 19 bases lay between the germline ends. The CDR3 DNA follows: TGTGCCAGCATTGGACTCAGGGACATCTACTACGAGCAGTACGTC. It codes for CASIGLRDIYYEQYV.

This clone was detected once. This chain uses TRBV30 with TRBJ1-2, with D unresolved. Trimming removed 1 base at V and 7 bases at J, with 7 bases between. Germline CDR1 reads GTSNPN; CDR2 reads SVGIG (reference sequence). This CDR3 spans 11 amino acids. The CDR3 here is CAWSGAGGYTF. CDR3 sequence (DNA): TGTGCCTGGAGTGGGGCTGGTGGCTACACCTTC.

The table lists this clone with a few counts. CDR3 bases: TGTGCCAGCAGCTTAGCCCGGCAGGGGTATGAGCAGTTCTTC. Its translation is CASSLARQGYEQFF. This chain connects TRBV5-4 to TRBJ2-1; tentative D call: TRBD1 (6 bases). The CDR3 contains 14 residues. The V gene lost 2 bases and the J gene lost 8 bases, with 14 bases spanning the gap. Germline values: CDR1 SGHNT, CDR2 YYREEE (reference sequence).

V and J are TRBV7-9 and TRBJ2-2; D uncertain. Trimming took off 0 bases at V and 8 bases at J, with 10 bases between the two ends. The CDR3 loop spans 14 amino acids. Germline values: CDR1 SEHNR, CDR2 FQNEAQ (reference sequence). The CDR3 DNA is TGTGCCAGCAGCTTAGCGTCCGGTGCTGGGGAGCTGTTTTTT. As protein: CASSLASGAGELFF.

The chain carries TRBV2 and TRBJ2-2; TRBD1 aligns across 11 bases. Trimming took 11 bases from V and 4 from J; bases not matched to a gene: 3. The germline V gene encodes CDR1 SNHLY and CDR2 FYNNEI. There are 13 residues in the CDR3. The CDR3 reads CASGTGGTGELFF. The CDR3 nucleotides are TGTGCCTCTGGGACAGGGGGCACCGGGGAGCTGTTTTTT. The full variable domain, in which reference TRBV2 and TRBJ2-2 provide the parts outside the CDR3, is EPEVTQTPSHQVTQMGQEVILRCVPISNHLYFYWYRQILGQKVEFLVSFYNNEISEKSEIFDDQFSVERPDGSNFTLKIRSTKLEDSAMYFCASGTGGTGELFFGEGSRLTVL.

V is TRBV6-5 and J is TRBJ2-3; 7 nucleotides align to TRBD2. The CDR3 spans 15 residues. V lost 2 bases to trimming and J lost 1 base; unmatched junction nucleotides: 3. Germline values: CDR1 MNHEY, CDR2 SVGAGI. This chain's CDR3 is CASSYGGVGTDTQYF. The CDR3, as DNA: TGTGCCAGCAGTTACGGGGGGGTAGGCACAGATACGCAGTATTTT.

This clone is medium-sized in the sample. The V and J genes are TRBV7-9 and TRBJ2-7; D may be TRBD2 (6 bases). Germline assignment: CDR1 SEHNR and CDR2 FQNEAQ (reference sequence). The CDR3 is made up of 14 amino acids. Trimming stripped 5 bases from V and 3 bases from J, with 14 bases between. The CDR3: CASSGWRGGYEQYF. CDR3 bases: TGTGCCAGCAGCGGGTGGAGGGGAGGCTACGAGCAGTACTTC.

This clone was counted once. This chain links TRBV29-1 with TRBJ2-4; 9 bases line up with TRBD1. Per the germline V gene, CDR1 is SQVTM and CDR2 is ANQGSEA. The junction had 13 bases not matched to a gene; V was cut back by 6 bases and J by 7 bases. The CDR3 spans 15 residues. DNA for the CDR3: TGCAGCGTAGGCTCCGGGACAGGGATGGGTAACATTCAGTACTTC. This translates into CSVGSGTGMGNIQYF.

This rearrangement joins TRBV5-4 to TRBJ1-1; 7 nucleotides line up with TRBD1. The CDR3 covers 15 residues. V gave up 4 bases and J gave up 0 bases; unmatched junction bases: 6. Germline loops: CDR1 SGHNT, CDR2 YYREEE (reference sequence). DNA of the CDR3: TGTGCCAGCAGCCGGCCACAGGGGATGAACACTGAAGCTTTCTTT. It translates to CASSRPQGMNTEAFF. Filled out from reference TRBV5-4 and TRBJ1-1, the complete variable domain reads ETGVTQSPTHLIKTRGQQVTLRCSSQSGHNTVSWYQQALGQGPQFIFQYYREEENGRGNFPPRFSGLQFPNYSSELNVNALELDDSALYLCASSRPQGMNTEAFFGQGTRLTVV.

This CDR3 reads CASSFPGDTQYF. CDR3 nucleotide sequence: TGTGCCAGCAGTTTTCCGGGGGATACGCAGTATTTT. This chain joins TRBV28 and TRBJ2-3; a possible D gene is TRBD2 (5 bases). Germline CDR1 reads MDHEN; CDR2 reads SYDVKM. The CDR3 extends over 12 amino acids. The V end was cut by 3 bases, the J end by 6 bases, with 7 bases between.

The chain employs TRBV6-1 and TRBJ1-5; D is unclear. The CDR3 sequence is 12 residues long. Germline values: CDR1 MNHNS, CDR2 SASEGT. Trimming left V 2 bases short and J 8 bases short, with 7 bases between. The CDR3 loop reads CASSENRKPQHF. CDR3 in DNA: TGTGCCAGCAGTGAAAACAGAAAGCCCCAGCATTTT.

A remark on this clone: The junction and the germline gene differ at one end; a read error may be behind it. The V gene is TRBV4-1, the J gene TRBJ1-4; the match to TRBD1 covers 7 bases. The length of the CDR3 is 14 residues. The germline V gene encodes CDR1 MGHRA and CDR2 YSYEKL. The CDR3 DNA is TGCGCCAGCAGTCAAGCCGGGACAGTCGAAAAACTGTTTTTT. It translates to CASSQAGTVEKLFF.

Written as DNA, the CDR3 is TGTGCCAGCAGCGAACAGGGGGCCGGGGAGCTGTTTTTT. Its protein product is CASSEQGAGELFF. The rearrangement uses TRBV9 and TRBJ2-2, with 8 bases that match TRBD1. Germline trimming cut 3 bases from V and 6 bases from J; bases unmatched to any gene: 1. The CDR3 runs to 13 residues. From germline, CDR1 is SGDLS and CDR2 YYNGEE.

The J gene is TRBJ1-2, the V gene TRBV6-1, with 11 bases identical to TRBD1. Unmatched junction bases numbered 6, after V lost 6 bases and J lost 6 bases. Germline-derived CDR1 and CDR2 are MNHNS and SASEGT. This CDR3 comprises 14 residues. The CDR3, as DNA: TGTGCCAGCAGGAGGGGACAGGGGGGCGATGGCTACACCTTC. It yields the protein CASRRGQGGDGYTF.

V usage is TRBV5-1 and J usage is TRBJ1-2, with D perhaps TRBD1 (5 bases). This CDR3 has 14 residues. V was trimmed by 4 bases and J by 5 bases, leaving 15 bases between them. Germline CDR1 is SGHRS and CDR2 is YFSETQ. As DNA, the CDR3 is TGCGCCAGCAGCCCGGCGGGGGATGGGTATGGCTACACCTTC. It yields the protein CASSPAGDGYGYTF.

This clone was seen a few times. The chain recombines TRBV27 with TRBJ2-7; possible D gene TRBD1, 6 bases. V lost 5 bases and J 2 bases, leaving 13 bases between the germline ends. The CDR3 is 14 residues long. From germline, CDR1 is MNHEY and CDR2 SMNVEV (reference sequence). CDR3 region: CASSIYRDTYEQYF. Here the CDR3 DNA reads TGTGCCAGCAGTATTTACAGGGACACCTACGAGCAGTACTTC.

J is TRBJ2-5 and V is TRBV6-6, with D perhaps matching TRBD1 (6 bases). The CDR3 is 16 residues long. Trimming cost V 6 bases and J 0 bases, with 17 bases left between them. In germline, CDR1 is MNHNY, CDR2 SVGAGI (reference sequence). The CDR3 nucleotides read TGTGCCAGCAGCACACACAGGGTCGGGTACCAAGAGACCCAGTACTTC. This gives the protein CASSTHRVGYQETQYF.

The rearrangement joins TRBV5-4 to TRBJ1-2; D is unresolved. The CDR3 is 11 amino acids. The germline V and J ends were trimmed by 9 bases and 7 bases, with 13 bases remaining between them. CDR1 is SGHNT, CDR2 YYREEE, per germline (reference sequence). The CDR3 spells CATMGWRGYTF. CDR3 DNA: TGTGCCACTATGGGCTGGCGTGGCTACACCTTC.

This clone was counted only a few times. The V gene is TRBV6-8, the J gene TRBJ2-7, with D possibly matching TRBD2 (5 bases). V gave up 0 bases and J gave up 9 bases, with 15 bases separating them. This CDR3 is 14 amino acids long. Germline values: CDR1 MNHGY, CDR2 SAAAGT. This chain's CDR3 is CASSYSSRECGQYV. The CDR3 DNA is TGTGCCAGCAGTTACTCGAGCCGGGAATGTGGGCAGTACGTC.

The chain combines TRBV7-2 with TRBJ1-1, with D maybe TRBD1 (6 bases). The CDR3 is 14 amino acids. From germline, CDR1 is SGHTA and CDR2 FQGNSA. Trimming cost V 4 bases and J 1 base, with 10 bases left between them. CDR3 in DNA: TGTGCCAGCAGCTATCAGGGACAGAACACTGAAGCTTTCTTT. Translating it yields CASSYQGQNTEAFF.

V gene TRBV6-6 combines with J gene TRBJ2-5, with 7 positions matching TRBD2. With V trimmed by 5 bases and J by 5 bases, 8 bases remained unmatched. Germline loops: CDR1 MNHNY, CDR2 SVGAGI (reference sequence). The CDR3 contains 14 residues. CDR3 loop: CASSATSEQETQYF. The DNA for the CDR3 is TGTGCCAGCAGTGCAACTAGCGAGCAGGAGACCCAGTACTTC.